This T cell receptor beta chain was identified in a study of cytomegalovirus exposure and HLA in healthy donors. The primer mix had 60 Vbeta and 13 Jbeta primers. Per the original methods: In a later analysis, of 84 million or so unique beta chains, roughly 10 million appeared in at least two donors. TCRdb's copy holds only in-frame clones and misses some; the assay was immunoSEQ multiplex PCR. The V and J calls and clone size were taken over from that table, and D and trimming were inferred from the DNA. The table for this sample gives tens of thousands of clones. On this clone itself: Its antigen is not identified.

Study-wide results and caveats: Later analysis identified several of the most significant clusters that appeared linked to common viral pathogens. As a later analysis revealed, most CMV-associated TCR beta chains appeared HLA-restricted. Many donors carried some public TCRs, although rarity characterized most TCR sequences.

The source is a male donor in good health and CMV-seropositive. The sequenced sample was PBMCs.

Written as DNA, the CDR3 is TGTGCCGGTCGGCAGGTCTCTGGAAACACCATATATTTT. Encoded protein: CAGRQVSGNTIYF. The V gene is TRBV10-3, the J gene TRBJ1-3; no definite D call. The V gene lost 11 bases and the J gene lost 0 bases, with 11 bases spanning the gap. This CDR3 spans 13 amino acids. Germline V gene lookup returns CDR1 ENHRY and CDR2 SYGVKD.